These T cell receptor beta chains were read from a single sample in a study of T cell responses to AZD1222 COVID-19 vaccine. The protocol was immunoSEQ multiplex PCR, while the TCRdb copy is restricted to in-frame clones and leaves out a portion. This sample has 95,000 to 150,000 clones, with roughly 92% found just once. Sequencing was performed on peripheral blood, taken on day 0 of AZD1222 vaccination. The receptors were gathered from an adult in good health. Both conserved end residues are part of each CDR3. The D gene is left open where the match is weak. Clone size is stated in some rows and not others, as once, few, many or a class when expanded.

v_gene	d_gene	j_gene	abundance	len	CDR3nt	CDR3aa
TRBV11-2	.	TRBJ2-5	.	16	TGTGCCAGCAGCTTAGGGAGACAGGTGTCCCAAGAGACCCAGTACTTC	CASSLGRQVSQETQYF
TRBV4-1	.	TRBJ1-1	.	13	TGCGCCAGCAGCCACGGGGTGAACACTGAAGCTTTCTTT	CASSHGVNTEAFF
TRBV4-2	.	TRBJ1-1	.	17	TGTGCCAGCAGCCCCCTTGGCACACAGGGACTGAACACTGAAGCTTTCTTT	CASSPLGTQGLNTEAFF
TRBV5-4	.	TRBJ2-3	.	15	TGTGCCAGCAGCCCGGGACCCCAGGGCACAGATACGCAGTATTTT	CASSPGPQGTDTQYF
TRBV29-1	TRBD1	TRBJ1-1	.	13	TGCAGCGTTCGACAGGGTGCGAACACTGAAGCTTTCTTT	CSVRQGANTEAFF
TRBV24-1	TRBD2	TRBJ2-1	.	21	TGTGCCACTCTTAAGTTAGGAGGGCAACTAGCGGGAGACGGTTCCTACAATGAGCAGTTCTTC	CATLKLGGQLAGDGSYNEQFF
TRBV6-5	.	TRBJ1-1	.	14	TGTGCCAGCATCCGACCGGGGCGGGGGACTGAAGCTTTCTTT	CASIRPGRGTEAFF
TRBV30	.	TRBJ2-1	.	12	TGTGCCTGGAGGGGAGACCCCAATGAGCAGTTCTTC	CAWRGDPNEQFF
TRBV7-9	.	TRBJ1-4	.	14	TGTGCCAGCAGCCCTGGACGGCAATCCGAAAAACTGTTTTTT	CASSPGRQSEKLFF
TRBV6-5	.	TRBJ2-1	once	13	TGTGCCAGCAGACAAGGAGGGTACAATGAGCAGTTCTTC	CASRQGGYNEQFF
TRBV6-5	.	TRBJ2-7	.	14	TGTGCCAGCAGTTACATCGAAGGCGCCTACGAGCAGTACTTC	CASSYIEGAYEQYF
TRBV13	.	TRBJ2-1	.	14	TGTGCCAGCAGCCGAACAGGCTTCAGGGATGAGCAGTTCTTC	CASSRTGFRDEQFF
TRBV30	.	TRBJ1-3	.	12	TGTGCCTGGAGTAAGGGGTCAAACACCATATATTTT	CAWSKGSNTIYF
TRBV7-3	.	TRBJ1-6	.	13	TGTGCCAGCAGCCTAGACTATAATTCACCCCTCCACTTT	CASSLDYNSPLHF
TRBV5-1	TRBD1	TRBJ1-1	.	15	TGCGCCAGCAGCTTTTTCACAGGGGGCGACACTGAAGCTTTCTTT	CASSFFTGGDTEAFF
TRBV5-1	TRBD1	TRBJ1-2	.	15	TGCGCCAGCAGCTTGGCCAATGAGGGACAGGGACCTTACACCTTC	CASSLANEGQGPYTF
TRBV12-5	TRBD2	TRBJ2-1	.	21	TGTGCTAGTGGTTTGGTTACTCTACCGGGACTAGCGGGGTGGGCCTACAATGAGCAGTTCTTC	CASGLVTLPGLAGWAYNEQFF
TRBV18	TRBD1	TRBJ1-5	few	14	TGTGCCAGCTCACGGGGACAGGTTAATCAGCCCCAGCATTTT	CASSRGQVNQPQHF
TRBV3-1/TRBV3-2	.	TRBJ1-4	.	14	TGTGCCAGCAGCCAAGCCGGGGGAGGTGAAAAACTGTTTTTT	CASSQAGGGEKLFF
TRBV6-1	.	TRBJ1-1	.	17	TGTGCCAGCAGTGTGACCGGGACGGCAATCATGAACACTGAAGCTTTCTTT	CASSVTGTAIMNTEAFF
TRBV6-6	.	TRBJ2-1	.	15	TGTGCCAGCAGGCAAACCGGGGGCGGCTACAATGAGCAGTTCTTC	CASRQTGGGYNEQFF
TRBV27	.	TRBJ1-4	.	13	TGTGCCAGCAGAGGGCCACCAGGGGAAAAACTGTTTTTT	CASRGPPGEKLFF
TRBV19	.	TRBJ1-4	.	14	TGTGCCTCTGGGGGGCCCGGGGCTAATGAAAAACTGTTTTTT	CASGGPGANEKLFF
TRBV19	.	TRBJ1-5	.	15	TGTGCCAGTAGTATAGTAGGGGTTGGCAATCAGCCCCAGCATTTT	CASSIVGVGNQPQHF
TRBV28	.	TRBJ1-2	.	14	TGTGCCAGCAGTTTAGGGTCGGGCAACTATGGCTACACCTTC	CASSLGSGNYGYTF
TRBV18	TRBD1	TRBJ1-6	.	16	TGTGCCAGCTCACCAACGACAGGGATCGGGAATTCACCCCTCCACTTT	CASSPTTGIGNSPLHF
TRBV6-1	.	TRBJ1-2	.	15	TGTGCCAGCAGTGAAGGGACTGCCTATGAGTATGGCTACACCTTC	CASSEGTAYEYGYTF
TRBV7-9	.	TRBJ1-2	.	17	TGTGCCAGCAGCCCCCTTAGACAGACCAAAACTAACTATGGCTACACCTTC	CASSPLRQTKTNYGYTF
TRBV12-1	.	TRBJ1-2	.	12	TGTGCCAGCAGCGCTGTAGGGCATGGCTACACCTTC	CASSAVGHGYTF
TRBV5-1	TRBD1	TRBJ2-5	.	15	TGCGCCAGCAGCTTGGGGGACAGGGTCTGGGAGACCCAGTACTTC	CASSLGDRVWETQYF
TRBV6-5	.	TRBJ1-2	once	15	TGTGCCAGCAGTTACCGTATTGACAGGACTAGTGGCTACACCTTC	CASSYRIDRTSGYTF
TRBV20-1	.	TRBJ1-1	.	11	TGCAGTGCTAGTAAACAGGGTGAAGCTTTCTTT	CSASKQGEAFF
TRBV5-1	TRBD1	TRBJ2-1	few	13	TGCGCCAGCAGCCGGACAGGGCACAATGAGCAGTTCTTC	CASSRTGHNEQFF
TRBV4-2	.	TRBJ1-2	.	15	TGTGCCAGCAGCCAAGATCTTGGACTTAACTATGGCTACACCTTC	CASSQDLGLNYGYTF
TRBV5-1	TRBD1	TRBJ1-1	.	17	TGCGCCAGCAGCATGGGGACAGGGGGGTTACGAAGGACTGAAGCTTTCTTT	CASSMGTGGLRRTEAFF
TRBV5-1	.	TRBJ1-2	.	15	TGCGCCAGCAGCCCGCAGGAGGGAGCTAACTATGGCTACACCTTC	CASSPQEGANYGYTF
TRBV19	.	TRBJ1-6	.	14	TGTGCCAGTAGAGAACCCTATAATAATTCACCCCTCCACTTT	CASREPYNNSPLHF
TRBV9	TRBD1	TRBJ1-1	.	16	TGTGCCAGCAGCCAAGGGACAGGGGGGATGAACACTGAAGCTTTCTTT	CASSQGTGGMNTEAFF
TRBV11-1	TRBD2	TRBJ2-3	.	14	TGTGCCAGCAGTTTTAGCGGGGTTACAGATACGCAGTATTTT	CASSFSGVTDTQYF
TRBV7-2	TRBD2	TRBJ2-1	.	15	TGTGCCAGCAGCTTCACTAGCGGGAGATACAATGAGCAGTTCTTC	CASSFTSGRYNEQFF
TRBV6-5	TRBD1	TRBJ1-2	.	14	TGTGCCAGCAGTTACTCCCCAGGGGGCAGAGGCTACACCTTC	CASSYSPGGRGYTF
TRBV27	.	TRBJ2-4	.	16	TGTGCCAGCAGTTTAGCGGGGACCATAGCCAAAAACATTCAGTACTTC	CASSLAGTIAKNIQYF
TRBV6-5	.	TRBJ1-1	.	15	TGTGCCAGCAGAACCGTACAGGGAGGTGCCCATGAAGCTTTCTTT	CASRTVQGGAHEAFF
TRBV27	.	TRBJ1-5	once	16	TGTGCCAGCAGTCTCTACGGAATTAATAGCAATCAGCCCCAGCATTTT	CASSLYGINSNQPQHF
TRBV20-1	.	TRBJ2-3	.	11	TGCAGTGCTAGATTGGCAGATACGCAGTATTTT	CSARLADTQYF
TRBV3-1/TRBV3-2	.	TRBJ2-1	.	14	TGTGCCAGCAGCCCTTTCGGGAGTCGCAATGAGCAGTTCTTC	CASSPFGSRNEQFF
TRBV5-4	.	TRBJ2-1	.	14	TGTGCCAGCAGCCCGACTGCCTCCTACAATGAGCAGTTCTTC	CASSPTASYNEQFF
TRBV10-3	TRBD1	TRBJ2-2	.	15	TGTGCCATCAGTCGACAGGGGGCAAATGATGGGGAGCTGTTTTTT	CAISRQGANDGELFF
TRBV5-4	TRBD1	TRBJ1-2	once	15	TGTGCCAGCAGTGGACAGGGGGCGCCTAACTATGGCTACACCTTC	CASSGQGAPNYGYTF
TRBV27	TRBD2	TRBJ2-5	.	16	TGTGCCAGCAGTTTCCTGCTAGCGGGGGGGCCAGAGACCCAGTACTTC	CASSFLLAGGPETQYF
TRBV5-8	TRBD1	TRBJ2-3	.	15	TGTGCCAGCAGCTTTCAGGGGGCAGAGGCAGATACGCAGTATTTT	CASSFQGAEADTQYF
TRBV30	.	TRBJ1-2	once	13	TGTGCCTGGAGTTCTGATTCTAACTATGGCTACACCTTC	CAWSSDSNYGYTF
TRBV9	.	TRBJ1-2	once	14	TGTGCCAGCAGCTTGGACAGAGGTCACTATGGCTACACCTTC	CASSLDRGHYGYTF
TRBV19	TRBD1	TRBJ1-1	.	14	TGTGCCAGTAGTATCACAGGGGTTTACGCTGAAGCTTTCTTT	CASSITGVYAEAFF
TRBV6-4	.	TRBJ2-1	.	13	TGTGCCAGCAGTCCGAAACCCTACAATGAGCAGTTCTTC	CASSPKPYNEQFF
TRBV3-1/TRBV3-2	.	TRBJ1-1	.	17	TGTGCCAGCAGCCCAGGTCGACCCCCGACCCCGAACACTGAAGCTTTCTTT	CASSPGRPPTPNTEAFF
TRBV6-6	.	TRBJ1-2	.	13	TGTGCCACCTCCCTCTATTCTGGGCAAGGCTACACCTTC	CATSLYSGQGYTF
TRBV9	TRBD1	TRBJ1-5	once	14	TGTGCCAGCAGCGTGGGACAGGGCAATCAGCCCCAGCATTTT	CASSVGQGNQPQHF
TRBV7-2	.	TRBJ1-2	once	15	TGTGCCAGCAGCCCATACCAAGGCAGGGAATATGGCTACACCTTC	CASSPYQGREYGYTF